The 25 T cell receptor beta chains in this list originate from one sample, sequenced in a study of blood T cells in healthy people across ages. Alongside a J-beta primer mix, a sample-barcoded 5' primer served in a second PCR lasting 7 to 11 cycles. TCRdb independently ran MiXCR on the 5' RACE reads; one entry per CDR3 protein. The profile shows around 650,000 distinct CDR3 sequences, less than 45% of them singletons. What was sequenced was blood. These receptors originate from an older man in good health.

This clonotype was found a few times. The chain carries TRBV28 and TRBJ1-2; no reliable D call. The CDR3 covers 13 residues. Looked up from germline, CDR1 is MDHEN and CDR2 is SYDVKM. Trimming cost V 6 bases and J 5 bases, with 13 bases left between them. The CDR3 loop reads CASRVGSIYGYTF. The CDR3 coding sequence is TGTGCCAGCAGAGTCGGTTCAATTTATGGCTACACCTTC.

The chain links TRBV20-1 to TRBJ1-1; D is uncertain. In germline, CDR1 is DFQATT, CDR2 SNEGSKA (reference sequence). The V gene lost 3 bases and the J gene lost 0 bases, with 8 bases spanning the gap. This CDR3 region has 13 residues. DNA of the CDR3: TGCAGTGCTAGTGGTCCAGTGAACACTGAAGCTTTCTTT. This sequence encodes CSASGPVNTEAFF.

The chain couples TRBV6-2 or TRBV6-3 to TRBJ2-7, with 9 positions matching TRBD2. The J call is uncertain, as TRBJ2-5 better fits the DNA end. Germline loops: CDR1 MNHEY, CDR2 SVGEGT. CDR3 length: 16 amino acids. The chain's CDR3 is CASSYGGGRAGETQYF. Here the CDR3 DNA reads TGTGCCAGCAGTTACGGAGGCGGGAGGGCCGGAGAGACCCAGTACTTC.

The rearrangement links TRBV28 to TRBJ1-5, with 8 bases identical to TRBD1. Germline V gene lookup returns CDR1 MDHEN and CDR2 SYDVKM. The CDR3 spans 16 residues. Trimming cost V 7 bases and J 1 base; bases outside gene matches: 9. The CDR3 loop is CASKWMTGVSNQPQHF. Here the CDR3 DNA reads TGTGCCAGCAAGTGGATGACAGGGGTAAGCAATCAGCCCCAGCATTTT.

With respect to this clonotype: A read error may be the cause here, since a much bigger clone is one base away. The CDR3 DNA is TGTGCCAGCAGTTACACACGGGGCACAGGTACGCAGTATTTT. It yields the protein CASSYTRGTGTQYF. The chain has TRBV6-6 and TRBJ2-3, with D tentatively TRBD1 or TRBD2 (5 bases each). Germline V CDR1 and CDR2: MNHNY, SVGAGI (reference sequence). The CDR3 totals 14 residues.

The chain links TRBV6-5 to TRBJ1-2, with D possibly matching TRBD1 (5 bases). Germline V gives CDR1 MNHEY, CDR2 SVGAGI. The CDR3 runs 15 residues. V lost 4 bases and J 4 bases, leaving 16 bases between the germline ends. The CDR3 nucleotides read TGTGCCAGCAGTTCGCCTCAGGGAAGTAGCTATGGCTACACCTTC. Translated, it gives CASSSPQGSSYGYTF.

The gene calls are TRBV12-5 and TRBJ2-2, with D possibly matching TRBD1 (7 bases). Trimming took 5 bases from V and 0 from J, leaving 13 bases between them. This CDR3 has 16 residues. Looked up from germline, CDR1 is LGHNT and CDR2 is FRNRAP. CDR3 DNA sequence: TGTGCTAGTGGTAGACAGGGACTTACGAACACCGGGGAGCTGTTTTTT. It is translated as CASGRQGLTNTGELFF.

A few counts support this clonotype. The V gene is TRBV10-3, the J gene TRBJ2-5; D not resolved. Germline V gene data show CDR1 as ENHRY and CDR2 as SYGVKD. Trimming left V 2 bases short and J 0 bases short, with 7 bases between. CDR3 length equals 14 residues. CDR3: CAISEPSYQETQYF. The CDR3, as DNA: TGTGCCATCAGTGAGCCGTCGTACCAAGAGACCCAGTACTTC.

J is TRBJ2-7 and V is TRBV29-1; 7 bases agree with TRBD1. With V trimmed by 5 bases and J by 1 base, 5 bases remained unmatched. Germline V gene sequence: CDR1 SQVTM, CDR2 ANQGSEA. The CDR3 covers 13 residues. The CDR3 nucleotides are TGCAGCGTTCGAGGGGGCAATTCCTACGAGCAGTACTTC. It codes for CSVRGGNSYEQYF.

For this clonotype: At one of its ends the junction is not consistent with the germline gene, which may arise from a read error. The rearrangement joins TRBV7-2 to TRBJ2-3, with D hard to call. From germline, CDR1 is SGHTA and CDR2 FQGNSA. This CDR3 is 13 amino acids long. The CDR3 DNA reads TGTGCCAGCAGCTACATCGACACAGACACGCAGTATTTT. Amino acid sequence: CASSYIDTDTQYF. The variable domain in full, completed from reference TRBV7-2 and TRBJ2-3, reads GAGVSQSPSNKVTEKGKDVELRCDPISGHTALYWYRQSLGQGLEFLIYFQGNSAPDKSGLPSDRFSAERTGGSVSTLTIQRTQQEDSAVYLCASSYIDTDTQYFGPGTRLTVL.

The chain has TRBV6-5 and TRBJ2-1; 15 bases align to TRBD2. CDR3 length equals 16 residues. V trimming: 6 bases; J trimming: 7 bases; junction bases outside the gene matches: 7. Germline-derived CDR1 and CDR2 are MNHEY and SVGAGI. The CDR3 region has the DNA TGTGCCAGCAGAGGACTAGCGGGGGGGGAGGAGAATGAGCAGTTCTTC. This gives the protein CASRGLAGGEENEQFF.

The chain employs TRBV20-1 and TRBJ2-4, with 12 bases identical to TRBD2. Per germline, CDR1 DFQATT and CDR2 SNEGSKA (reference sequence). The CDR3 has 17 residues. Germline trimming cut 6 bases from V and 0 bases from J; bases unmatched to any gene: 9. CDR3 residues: CSASASGGDLAKNIQYF. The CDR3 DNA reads TGCAGTGCCTCGGCTAGCGGGGGGGATCTAGCCAAAAACATTCAGTACTTC.

The CDR3 sequence is CASWGAEGQPQHF. The CDR3 coding sequence is TGCGCCAGCTGGGGGGCAGAGGGACAGCCCCAGCATTTT. The gene calls are TRBV10-2 and TRBJ1-5; TRBD1 might be the D (6 bases). The CDR3 is 13 amino acids. Trimming stripped 8 bases from V and 7 bases from J, with 15 bases between. Germline V gene data show CDR1 as WSHSY and CDR2 as SAAADI.

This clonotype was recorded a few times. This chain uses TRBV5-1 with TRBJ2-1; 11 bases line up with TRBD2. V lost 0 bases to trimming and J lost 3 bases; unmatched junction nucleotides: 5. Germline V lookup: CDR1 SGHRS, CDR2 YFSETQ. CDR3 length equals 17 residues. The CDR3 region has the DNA TGCGCCAGCAGCTTGGGGAAACTAGCGGGGGACTACAATGAGCAGTTCTTC. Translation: CASSLGKLAGDYNEQFF.

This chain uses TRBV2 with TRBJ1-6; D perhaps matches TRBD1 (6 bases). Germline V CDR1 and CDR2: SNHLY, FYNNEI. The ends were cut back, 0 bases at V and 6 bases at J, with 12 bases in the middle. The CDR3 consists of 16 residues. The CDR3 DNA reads TGTGCCAGCAGTGAAGCGGGGGGCGCGGGTAATTCACCCCTCCACTTT. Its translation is CASSEAGGAGNSPLHF.

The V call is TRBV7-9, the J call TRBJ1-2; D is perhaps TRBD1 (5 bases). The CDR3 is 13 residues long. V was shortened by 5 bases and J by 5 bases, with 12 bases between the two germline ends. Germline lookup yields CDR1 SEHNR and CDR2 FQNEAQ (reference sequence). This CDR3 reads CASSQGGEYGYTF. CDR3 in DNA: TGTGCCAGCAGCCAGGGAGGGGAGTATGGCTACACCTTC. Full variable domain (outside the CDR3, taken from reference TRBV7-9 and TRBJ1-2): DTGVSQNPRHKITKRGQNVTFRCDPISEHNRLYWYRQTLGQGPEFLTYFQNEAQLEKSRLLSDRFSAERPKGSFSTLEIQRTEQGDSAMYLCASSQGGEYGYTFGSGTRLTVV.

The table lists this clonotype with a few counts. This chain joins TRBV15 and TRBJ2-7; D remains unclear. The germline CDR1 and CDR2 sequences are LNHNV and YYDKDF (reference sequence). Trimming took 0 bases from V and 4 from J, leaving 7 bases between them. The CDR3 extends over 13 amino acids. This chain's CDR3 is CATSRERLYEQYF. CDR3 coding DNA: TGTGCCACCAGCAGAGAGAGGTTATACGAGCAGTACTTC.

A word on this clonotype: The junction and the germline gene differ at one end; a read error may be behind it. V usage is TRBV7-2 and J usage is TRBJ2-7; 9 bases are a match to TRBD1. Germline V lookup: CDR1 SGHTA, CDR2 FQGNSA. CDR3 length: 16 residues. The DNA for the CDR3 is TGTGTCAGCAGCCAGGGAGCCGGGACAGGGTCCTACGAGCAGTACTTC. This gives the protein CVSSQGAGTGSYEQYF. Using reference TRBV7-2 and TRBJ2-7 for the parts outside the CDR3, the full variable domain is GAGVSQSPSNKVTEKGKDVELRCDPISGHTALYWYRQSLGQGLEFLIYFQGNSAPDKSGLPSDRFSAERTGGSVSTLTIQRTQQEDSAVYLCVSSQGAGTGSYEQYFGPGTRLTVT.

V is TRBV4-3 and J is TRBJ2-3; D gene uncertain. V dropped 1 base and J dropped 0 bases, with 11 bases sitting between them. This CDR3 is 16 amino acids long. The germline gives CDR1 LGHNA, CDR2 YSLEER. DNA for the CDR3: TGCGCCAGCAGCCAAGGGTCCGGCCATAGCACAGATACGCAGTATTTT. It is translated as CASSQGSGHSTDTQYF.

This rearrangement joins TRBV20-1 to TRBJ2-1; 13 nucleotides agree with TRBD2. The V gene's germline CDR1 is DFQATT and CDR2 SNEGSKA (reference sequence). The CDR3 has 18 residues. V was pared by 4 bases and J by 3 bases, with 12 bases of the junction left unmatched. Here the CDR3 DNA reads TGCAGTGCTACCGTTCGCCCGACTAGCGGGAGGCTCTACAATGAGCAGTTCTTC. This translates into CSATVRPTSGRLYNEQFF.

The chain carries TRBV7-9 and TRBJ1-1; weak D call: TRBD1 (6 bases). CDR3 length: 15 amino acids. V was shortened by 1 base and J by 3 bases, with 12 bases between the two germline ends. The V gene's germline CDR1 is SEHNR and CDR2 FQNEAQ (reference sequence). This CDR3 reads CASSLEGEGYTEAFF. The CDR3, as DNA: TGTGCCAGCAGCTTAGAGGGGGAGGGATACACTGAAGCTTTCTTT.

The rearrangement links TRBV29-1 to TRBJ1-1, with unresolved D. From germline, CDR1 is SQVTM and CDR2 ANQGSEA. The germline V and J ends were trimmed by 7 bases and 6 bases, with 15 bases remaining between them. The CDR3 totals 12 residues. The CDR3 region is CSGVMLRSEAFF. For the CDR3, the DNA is TGCAGCGGTGTCATGCTTAGGTCTGAAGCTTTCTTT.

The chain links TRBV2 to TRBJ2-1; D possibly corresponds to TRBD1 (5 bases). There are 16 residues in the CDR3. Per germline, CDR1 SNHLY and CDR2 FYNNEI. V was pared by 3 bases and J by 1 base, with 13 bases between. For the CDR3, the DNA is TGTGCCAGCAGTGATCGGACAAGGGTTTCCTACAATGAGCAGTTCTTC. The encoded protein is CASSDRTRVSYNEQFF.

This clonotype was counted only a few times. The CDR3 sequence is CASRTRLAGLSYEQYF. Here the CDR3 DNA reads TGTGCCAGCAGGACCAGACTAGCGGGTCTCTCCTACGAGCAGTACTTC. This chain connects TRBV6-5 to TRBJ2-4; the match to TRBD2 covers 10 bases. The J call is doubtful: the DNA matches TRBJ2-7 better. CDR3 length: 16 amino acids. The germline V gene encodes CDR1 MNHEY and CDR2 SVGAGI.

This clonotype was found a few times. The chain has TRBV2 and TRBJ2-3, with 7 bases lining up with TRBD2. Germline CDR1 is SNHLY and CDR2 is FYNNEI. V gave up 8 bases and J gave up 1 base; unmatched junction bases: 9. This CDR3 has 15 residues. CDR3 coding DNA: TGTGCCAGCCGGGAGGCCTCAGGCCGCACAGATACGCAGTATTTT. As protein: CASREASGRTDTQYF.